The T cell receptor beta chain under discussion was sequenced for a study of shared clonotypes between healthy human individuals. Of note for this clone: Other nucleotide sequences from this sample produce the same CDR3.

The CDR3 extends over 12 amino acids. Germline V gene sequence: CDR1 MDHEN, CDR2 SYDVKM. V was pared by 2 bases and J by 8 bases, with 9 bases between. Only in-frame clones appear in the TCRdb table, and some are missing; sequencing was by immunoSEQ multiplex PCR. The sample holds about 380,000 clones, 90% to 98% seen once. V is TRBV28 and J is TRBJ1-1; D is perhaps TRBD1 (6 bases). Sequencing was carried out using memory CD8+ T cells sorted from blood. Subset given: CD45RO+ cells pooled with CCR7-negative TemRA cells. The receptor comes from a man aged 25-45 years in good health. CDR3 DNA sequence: TGTGCCAGCAGTTTACGGGGGACAGAAGCTTTCTTT. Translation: CASSLRGTEAFF.